This is a list of T cell receptor beta chains from one sample in a study of blood T cell repertoires in COVID-19. Repertoires were generated with immunoSEQ multiplex PCR, while TCRdb's copy carries only in-frame clones and drops some. Altogether about 40,000 clones are present, roughly 80% being singletons, with the ten largest covering around 30%. The sequenced sample was peripheral blood. These TCRs come from a woman aged 70-85 years with acute or convalescent COVID-19. Each CDR3 is given with its conserved first and last residue. The D gene is left open where the match is weak. Some rows mark clone size as missing; the rest say once, few, many or name a class of expanded clone.

D: -
V: TRBV30
size: once
J: TRBJ1-1
DNA: TGTGCCTGGAGTGATTTCTCTGTTGGGGGCTTGGCTTTCTTT
CDR3: CAWSDFSVGGLAFF

D: TRBD1
V: TRBV4-1
size: -
J: TRBJ1-2
DNA: TGCGCCAGCAGCCAAGGGTCGGGACAGCACTATGGCTACACCTTC
CDR3: CASSQGSGQHYGYTF

D: TRBD1
V: TRBV7-2
size: once
J: TRBJ2-2
DNA: TGTGCCAGCAGCTTAGGGGGACAGGGGGCAAGTGGGGAGCTGTTTTTT
CDR3: CASSLGGQGASGELFF

D: -
V: TRBV19
size: -
J: TRBJ2-5
DNA: TGTGCCAGTAGTATCGGACCGGGACTCCACCGACAAGAGACCCAGTACTTC
CDR3: CASSIGPGLHRQETQYF

D: -
V: TRBV10-1
size: -
J: TRBJ1-1
DNA: TGCGCCAGCAGTGACACGAGACTTGGGAACACTGAAGCTTTCTTT
CDR3: CASSDTRLGNTEAFF

D: TRBD1
V: TRBV28
size: -
J: TRBJ2-3
DNA: TGTGCCAGCAGTTTGAAGGACAGGGCCCACCCTAGCACAGATACGCAGTATTTT
CDR3: CASSLKDRAHPSTDTQYF

D: -
V: TRBV9
size: once
J: TRBJ2-2
DNA: TGTGCCAGCAGCGCCTTAGCGGACTCAACCGGGGAGCTGTTTTTT
CDR3: CASSALADSTGELFF

D: TRBD1
V: TRBV5-4
size: -
J: TRBJ2-7
DNA: TGTGCCAGCAGCCCCGACAGGGGAGCCTACGAGCAGTACTTC
CDR3: CASSPDRGAYEQYF

D: TRBD1
V: TRBV4-1
size: -
J: TRBJ1-4
DNA: TGCGCCAGCAGCCCTAACCGACAGGGTGGAGGAGAAAAACTGTTTTTT
CDR3: CASSPNRQGGGEKLFF

D: TRBD1
V: TRBV29-1
size: -
J: TRBJ2-7
DNA: TGCAGCGTTGGAGGACAGGGGCTAACCTACGAGCAGTACTTC
CDR3: CSVGGQGLTYEQYF

D: -
V: TRBV21-1
size: -
J: TRBJ2-7
DNA: TGTGCCAGCAGCCTCGGACTAGCGGGGACCCAGGGGTACGAGCAGTACTTC
CDR3: CASSLGLAGTQGYEQYF

D: -
V: TRBV20-1
size: -
J: TRBJ1-4
DNA: TGCAGTGCTAGTCAGGGGTTGGATGAAAAACTGTTTTTT
CDR3: CSASQGLDEKLFF

D: -
V: TRBV10-3
size: -
J: TRBJ2-3
DNA: TGTGCCATCAGGGCCAGGGGTATAGATACGCAGTATTTT
CDR3: CAIRARGIDTQYF

D: -
V: TRBV11-2
size: -
J: TRBJ1-2
DNA: TGTGCCAGCAGCGCGGGACGGATCTATGGCTACACCTTC
CDR3: CASSAGRIYGYTF

D: TRBD1
V: TRBV27
size: few
J: TRBJ2-7
DNA: TGTGCCAGCAGTGCCGGGACAGGGTTCGAGCAGTACTTC
CDR3: CASSAGTGFEQYF

D: -
V: TRBV14
size: -
J: TRBJ1-4
DNA: TGTGCCAGCAGCCGGTCGGTAAATGAAAAACTGTTTTTT
CDR3: CASSRSVNEKLFF

D: TRBD2
V: TRBV11-3
size: -
J: TRBJ2-3
DNA: TGTGCCAGCAGCTTTTCTAGCGGGGGTCTGGGCACAGATACGCAGTATTTT
CDR3: CASSFSSGGLGTDTQYF

D: TRBD1
V: TRBV2
size: -
J: TRBJ1-5
DNA: TGTGCCAGCAGTTCGGGACAGTGGGGGCAGCCCCAGCATTTT
CDR3: CASSSGQWGQPQHF

D: -
V: TRBV18
size: -
J: TRBJ1-5
DNA: TGTGCCAGCTCACCGGAGGGAGTGGCTTTATGGAGCAATCAGCCCCAGCATTTT
CDR3: CASSPEGVALWSNQPQHF

D: -
V: TRBV3-1/TRBV3-2
size: -
J: TRBJ1-1
DNA: TGTGCCAGCAGCCAAGGATTCCCTCCGGGGGTCTCTGAAGCTTTCTTT
CDR3: CASSQGFPPGVSEAFF

D: TRBD1
V: TRBV3-1/TRBV3-2
size: -
J: TRBJ1-5
DNA: TGTGCCAGCAGCCAGGGACCTCTGGACAGGGGCCAGCCCCAGCATTTT
CDR3: CASSQGPLDRGQPQHF

D: TRBD1
V: TRBV7-9
size: -
J: TRBJ2-5
DNA: TGTGCCAGCAGCCCTGTGGGCTCCGGGACAGGAGAGACCCAGTACTTC
CDR3: CASSPVGSGTGETQYF

D: -
V: TRBV12-3/TRBV12-4
size: few
J: TRBJ1-1
DNA: TGTGCCAGCAGTTTTGGGGAGGACACTGAAGCTTTCTTT
CDR3: CASSFGEDTEAFF

D: TRBD2
V: TRBV6-1
size: -
J: TRBJ2-1
DNA: TGTGCCAGCAGTGAGCTAGCGGGAGTAAACAATGAGCAGTTCTTC
CDR3: CASSELAGVNNEQFF

D: -
V: TRBV4-3
size: once
J: TRBJ2-3
DNA: TGCGCCAGCAGCCAAGAACATGGCAGGGTTGGAGATACGCAGTATTTT
CDR3: CASSQEHGRVGDTQYF

D: TRBD1
V: TRBV2
size: -
J: TRBJ2-5
DNA: TGTGCCAGCGGGACAGTCCAAGAGACCCAGTACTTC
CDR3: CASGTVQETQYF

D: -
V: TRBV7-8
size: -
J: TRBJ1-5
DNA: TGTGCCAGCAGCTTTACGGAGACCAATCAGCCCCAGCATTTT
CDR3: CASSFTETNQPQHF

D: -
V: TRBV28
size: -
J: TRBJ1-6
DNA: TGTGCCAGCATGCAGGGAAATTCACCCCTCCACTTT
CDR3: CASMQGNSPLHF

D: -
V: TRBV30
size: -
J: TRBJ1-3
DNA: TGTGCCTGGAGTGCCCGGGGGATAACTGGAAACACCATATATTTT
CDR3: CAWSARGITGNTIYF

D: TRBD1
V: TRBV19
size: -
J: TRBJ1-4
DNA: TGTGCCAGTAATGACAGGGGGCGGGATGAAAAACTGTTTTTT
CDR3: CASNDRGRDEKLFF

D: -
V: TRBV2
size: -
J: TRBJ2-7
DNA: TGTGCCAGCAGTGACCTCTCAGGGAGGATCTACGAGCAGTACTTC
CDR3: CASSDLSGRIYEQYF

D: TRBD1
V: TRBV18
size: -
J: TRBJ2-1
DNA: TGTGCCAGCTCACTAAACCACAGGGGTGATGAGCAGTTCTTC
CDR3: CASSLNHRGDEQFF

D: TRBD2
V: TRBV11-2
size: -
J: TRBJ2-1
DNA: TGTGCCAGCAGCTCACCCCTAGCGGGAGGGCCCCACAATGAGCAGTTCTTC
CDR3: CASSSPLAGGPHNEQFF

D: TRBD1
V: TRBV19
size: -
J: TRBJ2-7
DNA: TGTGCCAGTAGCCGGGACAGGGACTCCTACGAGCAGTACTTC
CDR3: CASSRDRDSYEQYF

D: TRBD2
V: TRBV13
size: -
J: TRBJ2-7
DNA: TGTGCCAGCCGTAAGCGGGAGGATCCCTACGAGCAGTACTTC
CDR3: CASRKREDPYEQYF